This paragraph reports one TCR beta chain. This clonotype was counted ten times or more. Its antigen target is currently unknown. Base qualities are not recorded, but no much larger clone differs from it by a single base. The germline V gene sets CDR1 to MNHNS and CDR2 to SASEGT. Trimming at the junction amounts to 2 bases on V and 4 bases on J, and the germline ends lie 17 bases apart. The CDR3, from cysteine to phenylalanine, totals 16 residues. The DNA shown is the 48-base CDR3, in frame from base 1. The data were taken from a study (dated by TCRdb to the mid-2010s). Library method: RT-PCR. The instrument was an Illumina MiSeq. Using fastp at Q25 and MiXCR, TCRdb reprocessed the public reads and kept productive beta chains. CDR3 protein sequences are deduplicated, and each keeps its most common genes and DNA. For this sample there are about 700,000 distinct CDR3 sequences; more than 13% appear just once. The biggest ten clones account for 3.6% of the sample.

The sequence joins TRBV6-1 to TRBJ1-2; perhaps TRBD1 is the D gene, with 5 bases matching. The receptor was derived from a female donor in good health, serving as a healthy control. The sequencing input was memory CD4+ T cells from blood. This receptor carries the CDR3 CASSEPRDVSRYGYTF. At the DNA level, the sequence is TGTGCCAGCAGTGAACCCCGGGACGTAAGTCGCTATGGCTACACCTTC.